Included here is one T cell receptor (beta chain) sequence, with context. The sample originates from a study of blood T cell repertoires in COVID-19. This CDR3 is 14 amino acids long. Germline trimming cut 5 bases from V and 9 bases from J; bases unmatched to any gene: 5. Germline V gene lookup returns CDR1 LNHDA and CDR2 SQIVND (reference sequence). The protocol was immunoSEQ multiplex PCR, while the TCRdb copy is restricted to in-frame clones and leaves out a portion. The sample has 150,000 to 200,000 clones, roughly 90% seen once. Sequenced material: peripheral blood. V gene TRBV19 combines with J gene TRBJ2-1; the match to TRBD2 covers 12 bases. The clonotype comes from a man aged 55 to 70 with active or convalescent COVID-19. CDR3: CASSASGGASEQFF. The CDR3, as DNA: TGTGCCAGTAGTGCTAGCGGGGGGGCCAGTGAGCAGTTCTTC.